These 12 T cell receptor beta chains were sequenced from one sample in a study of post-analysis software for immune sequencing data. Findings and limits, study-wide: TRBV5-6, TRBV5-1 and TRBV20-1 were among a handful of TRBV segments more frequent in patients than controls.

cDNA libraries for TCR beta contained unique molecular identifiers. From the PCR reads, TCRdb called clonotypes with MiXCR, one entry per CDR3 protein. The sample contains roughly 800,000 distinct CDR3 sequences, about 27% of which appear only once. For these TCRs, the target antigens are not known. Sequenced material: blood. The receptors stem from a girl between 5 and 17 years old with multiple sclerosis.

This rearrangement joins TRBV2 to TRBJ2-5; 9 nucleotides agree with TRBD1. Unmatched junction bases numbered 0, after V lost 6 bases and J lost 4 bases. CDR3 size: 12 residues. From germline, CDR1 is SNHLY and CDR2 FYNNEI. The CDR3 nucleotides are TGTGCCAGCAGGGACAGGGGAGAGACCCAGTACTTC. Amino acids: CASRDRGETQYF.

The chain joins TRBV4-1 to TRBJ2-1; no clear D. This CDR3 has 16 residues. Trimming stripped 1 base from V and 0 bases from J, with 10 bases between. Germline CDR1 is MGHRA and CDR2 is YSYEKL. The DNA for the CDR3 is TGCGCCAGCAGCCAAGTAGATCTACTCTCCTACAATGAGCAGTTCTTC. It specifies CASSQVDLLSYNEQFF.

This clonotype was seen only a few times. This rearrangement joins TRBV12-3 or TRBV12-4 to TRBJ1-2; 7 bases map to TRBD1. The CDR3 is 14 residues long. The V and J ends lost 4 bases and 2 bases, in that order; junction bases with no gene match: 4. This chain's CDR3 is CASSSTGINYGYTF. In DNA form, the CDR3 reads TGTGCCAGCAGTTCGACAGGGATAAACTATGGCTACACCTTC.

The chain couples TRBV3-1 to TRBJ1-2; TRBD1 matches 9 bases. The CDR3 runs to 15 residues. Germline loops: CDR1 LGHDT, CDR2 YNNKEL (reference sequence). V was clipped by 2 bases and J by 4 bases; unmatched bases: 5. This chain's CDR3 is CASSQLQGASYGYTF. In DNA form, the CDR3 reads TGTGCCAGCAGCCAACTACAGGGGGCAAGCTATGGCTACACCTTC.

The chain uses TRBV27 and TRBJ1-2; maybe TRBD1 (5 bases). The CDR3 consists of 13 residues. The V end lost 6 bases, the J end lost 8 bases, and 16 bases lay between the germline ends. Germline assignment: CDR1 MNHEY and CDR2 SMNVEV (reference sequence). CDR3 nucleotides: TGTGCCAGCAGATTAGACAGCCTAGACGGCTACACCTTC. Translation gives CASRLDSLDGYTF.

CDR3 loop: CATSVLGDEQYF. CDR3 DNA sequence: TGTGCCACCAGCGTACTAGGGGATGAGCAGTACTTC. This rearrangement joins TRBV15 to TRBJ2-5; D tentatively reads TRBD1 or TRBD2 (5 bases each). CDR1 is LNHNV and CDR2 is YYDKDF in the germline V gene (reference sequence). CDR3 length: 12 residues. The V end lost 5 bases, the J end lost 11 bases, and 15 bases lay between the germline ends.

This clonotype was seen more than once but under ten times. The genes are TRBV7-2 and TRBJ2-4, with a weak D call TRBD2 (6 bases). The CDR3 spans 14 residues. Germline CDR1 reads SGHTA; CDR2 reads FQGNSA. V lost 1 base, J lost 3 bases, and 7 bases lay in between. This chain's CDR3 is CASSLVGGKNIQYF. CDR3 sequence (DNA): TGTGCCAGCAGCTTAGTGGGGGGCAAAAACATTCAGTACTTC.

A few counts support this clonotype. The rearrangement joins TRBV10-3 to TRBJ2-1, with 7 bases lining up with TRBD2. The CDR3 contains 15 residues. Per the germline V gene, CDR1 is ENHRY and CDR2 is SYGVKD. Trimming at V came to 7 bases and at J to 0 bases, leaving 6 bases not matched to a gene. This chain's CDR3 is CAIMERGSSYNEQFF. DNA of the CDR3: TGTGCCATCATGGAGCGGGGAAGCTCCTACAATGAGCAGTTCTTC.

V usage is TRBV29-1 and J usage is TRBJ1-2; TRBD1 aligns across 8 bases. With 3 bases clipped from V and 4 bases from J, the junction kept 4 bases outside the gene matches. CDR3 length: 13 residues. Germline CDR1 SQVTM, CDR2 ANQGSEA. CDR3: CSVEPGGSYGYTF. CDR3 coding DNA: TGCAGCGTTGAGCCAGGGGGCAGCTATGGCTACACCTTC.

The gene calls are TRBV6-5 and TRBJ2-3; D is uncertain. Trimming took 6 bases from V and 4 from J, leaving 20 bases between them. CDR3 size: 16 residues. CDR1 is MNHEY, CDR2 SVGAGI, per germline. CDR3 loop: CASSLRRLPPADTQYF. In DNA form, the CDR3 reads TGTGCCAGCAGCCTGAGGCGATTACCCCCCGCAGATACGCAGTATTTT.

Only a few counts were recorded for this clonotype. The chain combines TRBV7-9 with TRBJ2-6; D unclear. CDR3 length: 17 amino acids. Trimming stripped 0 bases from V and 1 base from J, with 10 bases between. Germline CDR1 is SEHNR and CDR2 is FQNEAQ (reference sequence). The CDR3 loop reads CASSLANLGSGANVLTF. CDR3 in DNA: TGTGCCAGCAGCTTAGCTAACCTGGGTTCTGGGGCCAACGTCCTGACTTTC. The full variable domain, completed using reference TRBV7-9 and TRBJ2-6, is DTGVSQNPRHKITKRGQNVTFRCDPISEHNRLYWYRQTLGQGPEFLTYFQNEAQLEKSRLLSDRFSAERPKGSFSTLEIQRTEQGDSAMYLCASSLANLGSGANVLTFGAGSRLTVL.

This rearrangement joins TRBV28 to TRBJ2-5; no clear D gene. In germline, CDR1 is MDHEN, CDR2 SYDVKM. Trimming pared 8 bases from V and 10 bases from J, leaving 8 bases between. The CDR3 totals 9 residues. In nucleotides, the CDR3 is TGTGCCAGCGGGAAATACCAGTACTTC. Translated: CASGKYQYF.